The 21 T cell receptor beta chains below come from one sample, sequenced in a study of long-term antiretroviral therapy in people with HIV. Assay version v3.0 of immunoSEQ was used, and it was run at survey level. Some clones are missing from TCRdb's copy, which holds only in-frame ones; the method was immunoSEQ multiplex PCR. This sample has some 25,000 clones, with around 86% found just once. Sequencing used unsorted PBMCs, obtained 1.9 years after starting antiretroviral therapy. The receptors derive from a woman between 25 and 40 years old with HIV.

This clone was seen just once. This sequence joins TRBV30 and TRBJ2-7; D gene uncertain. The CDR3 has 11 amino acids. The V end lost 3 bases, the J end lost 2 bases, and 5 bases lay between the germline ends. From germline, CDR1 is GTSNPN and CDR2 SVGIG (reference sequence). This chain's CDR3 is CAWRDAYEQYF. In DNA, the CDR3 is TGTGCCTGGAGGGACGCCTACGAGCAGTACTTC.

The table lists this clone with a few counts. V and J are TRBV4-1 and TRBJ1-6, with 7 bases that match TRBD1. This CDR3 comprises 14 residues. Germline V gene data show CDR1 as MGHRA and CDR2 as YSYEKL. V shed 5 bases, J shed 9 bases, and the junction held 7 bases outside the gene matches. CDR3 amino acids: CASSARDRPSPLHF. In DNA, the CDR3 is TGCGCCAGCAGCGCCCGGGACAGACCTTCACCCCTCCACTTT.

This chain uses TRBV29-1 with TRBJ1-1; D is possibly TRBD1 (6 bases). The CDR3 consists of 14 residues. V was cut by 7 bases and J by 2 bases, with 17 bases left in between. In germline, CDR1 is SQVTM, CDR2 ANQGSEA. The chain's CDR3 is CSGRQASLNTEAFF. CDR3 nucleotide sequence: TGCAGCGGGCGACAGGCTTCCTTAAACACTGAAGCTTTCTTT. Variable domain in full (rest from reference TRBV29-1 and TRBJ1-1): SAVISQKPSRDICQRGTSLTIQCQVDSQVTMMFWYRQQPGQSLTLIATANQGSEATYESGFVIDKFPISRPNLTFSTLTVSNMSPEDSSIYLCSGRQASLNTEAFFGQGTRLTVV.

This chain connects TRBV6-1 to TRBJ1-1; 7 bases map to TRBD1. Unmatched junction bases numbered 10, after V lost 8 bases and J lost 4 bases. CDR1 is MNHNS and CDR2 is SASEGT in the germline V gene. This CDR3 is built from 14 residues. In nucleotides, the CDR3 is TGTGCCAGCGGCTCCGAGGGGGCTAGCACTGAAGCTTTCTTT. Protein: CASGSEGASTEAFF.

The V and J genes are TRBV7-6 and TRBJ2-7, with a tentative D call TRBD1 (6 bases). The germline V and J ends were trimmed by 5 bases and 6 bases, with 17 bases remaining between them. The CDR3 contains 14 residues. Per the germline V gene, CDR1 is SGHVS and CDR2 is FNYEAQ. CDR3 bases: TGTGCCAGCAGCGCGACCTGGACAGCCGCCGAGCAGTACGTC. This sequence encodes CASSATWTAAEQYV.

The chain carries TRBV6-5 and TRBJ2-2, with D possibly being TRBD1 (7 bases). The CDR3 covers 16 residues. The V end was cut by 1 base, the J end by 4 bases, with 13 bases between. The germline CDR1 and CDR2 sequences are MNHEY and SVGAGI. The CDR3 region is CASSYFRGAATGELFF. CDR3 DNA sequence: TGTGCCAGCAGTTACTTCAGGGGGGCGGCCACCGGGGAGCTGTTTTTT.

The chain employs TRBV6-1 and TRBJ2-2; 7 bases are shared with TRBD1. CDR3 length: 15 residues. J was trimmed by 3 bases and V by 6 bases; bases with no gene match: 7. Germline CDR1 is MNHNS and CDR2 is SASEGT. The CDR3 is CASRGGQTYTGELFF. The CDR3 DNA is TGTGCCAGCAGAGGGGGACAGACTTACACCGGGGAGCTGTTTTTT.

V gene TRBV9 combines with J gene TRBJ2-1; 8 nucleotides line up with TRBD1. After removal of 3 bases from V and 4 bases from J, the junction contained 3 bases not matched to a gene. Germline V lookup: CDR1 SGDLS, CDR2 YYNGEE. The CDR3 loop spans 14 amino acids. The CDR3 sequence: CASSADRGYNEQFF. The CDR3 DNA sequence: TGTGCCAGCAGCGCAGACAGGGGATACAATGAGCAGTTCTTC. The full variable domain, in which reference TRBV9 and TRBJ2-1 provide the parts outside the CDR3, is DSGVTQTPKHLITATGQRVTLRCSPRSGDLSVYWYQQSLDQGLQFLIQYYNGEERAKGNILERFSAQQFPDLHSELNLSSLELGDSALYFCASSADRGYNEQFFGPGTRLTVL.

This rearrangement joins TRBV29-1 to TRBJ1-1, with TRBD1 identical over 9 bases. The germline gives CDR1 SQVTM, CDR2 ANQGSEA. CDR3 size: 14 residues. The ends lost 3 bases at V and 4 bases at J; junction bases unmatched: 6. The CDR3 here is CSVDGDRVSTEAFF. The DNA of the CDR3 is TGCAGCGTTGACGGGGACAGGGTGAGCACTGAAGCTTTCTTT. Supplemented by reference TRBV29-1 and TRBJ1-1, the full variable domain reads SAVISQKPSRDICQRGTSLTIQCQVDSQVTMMFWYRQQPGQSLTLIATANQGSEATYESGFVIDKFPISRPNLTFSTLTVSNMSPEDSSIYLCSVDGDRVSTEAFFGQGTRLTVV.

The chain links TRBV5-1 to TRBJ1-6; 9 bases are shared with TRBD1. The J segment lost 10 bases and the V segment lost 5 bases, leaving 10 bases of the junction unmatched. Germline CDR1 SGHRS, CDR2 YFSETQ. CDR3 length equals 15 residues. The CDR3 spells CASRDPDRGKSPLHF. For the CDR3, the DNA is TGCGCCAGCAGGGACCCGGACAGGGGAAAGTCACCCCTCCACTTT. The full variable domain, in which reference TRBV5-1 and TRBJ1-6 provide the parts outside the CDR3, is KAGVTQTPRYLIKTRGQQVTLSCSPISGHRSVSWYQQTPGQGLQFLFEYFSETQRNKGNFPGRFSGRQFSNSRSEMNVSTLELGDSALYLCASRDPDRGKSPLHFGNGTRLTVT.

This rearrangement joins TRBV9 to TRBJ2-1; D may be TRBD2 (5 bases). The CDR3 extends over 15 amino acids. Germline V gene data show CDR1 as SGDLS and CDR2 as YYNGEE. Deletions cut 0 bases from V and 0 bases from J, with 7 bases between. CDR3 amino acids: CASSVVGSSYNEQFF. The CDR3 DNA reads as TGTGCCAGCAGCGTAGTGGGGAGCTCCTACAATGAGCAGTTCTTC.

This chain uses TRBV15 with TRBJ2-7; no clear D. Germline V gives CDR1 LNHNV, CDR2 YYDKDF (reference sequence). Trimming pared 3 bases from V and 6 bases from J, leaving 12 bases between. The CDR3 has 13 residues. CDR3 DNA sequence: TGTGCCACCAGCAGGGGTGGGCTCTTCGAGCAGTACTTC. Residues: CATSRGGLFEQYF.

The V gene is TRBV13, the J gene TRBJ1-1; D may be TRBD1 (6 bases). The length of the CDR3 is 15 residues. Between the trimmed V and J ends, which lost 3 bases and 5 bases, there was a span of 16 bases. Germline V CDR1 and CDR2: PRHDT, FYEKMQ (reference sequence). In DNA, the CDR3 is TGTGCCAGCAGCTTTCCGGAGGGGGGTAGGACTGAAGCTTTCTTT. Residues: CASSFPEGGRTEAFF.

Here the CDR3 DNA reads TGTGCCAGCAGGACAGGGAAAGGGGATGGCTACACCTTC. As protein: CASRTGKGDGYTF. The genes are TRBV6-5 and TRBJ1-2; 7 bases fit TRBD1. V gave up 6 bases and J gave up 6 bases; unmatched junction bases: 7. This CDR3 comprises 13 residues. Germline V gene sequence: CDR1 MNHEY, CDR2 SVGAGI.

The chain couples TRBV5-1 to TRBJ1-2, with TRBD1 matching over 7 bases. CDR3 length: 16 amino acids. Germline V lookup: CDR1 SGHRS, CDR2 YFSETQ. V lost 4 bases and J lost 0; bases outside the gene matches: 9. CDR3 amino acids: CASSPRPTGPNYGYTF. CDR3 sequence (DNA): TGCGCCAGCAGCCCACGGCCGACAGGGCCTAACTATGGCTACACCTTC.

V usage is TRBV5-1 and J usage is TRBJ2-1, with 8 bases identical to TRBD2. J was trimmed by 4 bases and V by 0 bases; bases with no gene match: 0. The CDR3 runs to 14 residues. The germline V gene encodes CDR1 SGHRS and CDR2 YFSETQ. The CDR3 nucleotides read TGCGCCAGCAGCTTGGTAGCGGGGTACAATGAGCAGTTCTTC. It is translated as CASSLVAGYNEQFF.

This clone was picked up one time. The chain combines TRBV29-1 with TRBJ1-1; 9 nucleotides agree with TRBD1. Germline trimming cut 7 bases from V and 1 base from J; bases unmatched to any gene: 7. CDR3 size: 14 residues. Germline CDR1 reads SQVTM; CDR2 reads ANQGSEA. The CDR3: CSGIQGAGNTEAFF. As DNA, the CDR3 is TGCAGCGGGATACAGGGGGCAGGGAACACTGAAGCTTTCTTT.

The chain is built from TRBV9 and TRBJ1-2; D remains ambiguous. This CDR3 contains 12 residues. The V end was cut by 6 bases, the J end by 3 bases, with 9 bases between. The germline V gene has CDR1 SGDLS and CDR2 YYNGEE. The CDR3 coding sequence is TGTGCCAGCATGAGGACCGACTATGGCTACACCTTC. It specifies CASMRTDYGYTF.

The chain combines TRBV6-1 with TRBJ2-1; maybe TRBD1 (6 bases). The germline V and J ends were trimmed by 3 bases and 4 bases, with 19 bases remaining between them. The CDR3 is 17 residues long. Looked up from germline, CDR1 is MNHNS and CDR2 is SASEGT. The CDR3 nucleotides are TGTGCCAGCAGTGACCGGGACACTACGATAAAATACAATGAGCAGTTCTTC. It is translated as CASSDRDTTIKYNEQFF.

This rearrangement joins TRBV5-1 to TRBJ1-6; D ambiguous. Trimming left V 0 bases short and J 0 bases short, with 13 bases between. The CDR3 has 18 amino acids. Germline V lookup: CDR1 SGHRS, CDR2 YFSETQ. For the CDR3, the DNA is TGCGCCAGCAGCTTGGAGGCAGGCTTTGGCTCCTATAATTCACCCCTCCACTTT. Translation gives CASSLEAGFGSYNSPLHF.

The chain joins TRBV6-1 to TRBJ2-7; D is possibly TRBD2 (6 bases). V lost 6 bases and J 7 bases, leaving 16 bases between the germline ends. This CDR3 is 13 amino acids long. Germline lookup yields CDR1 MNHNS and CDR2 SASEGT. CDR3 amino acids: CASRGAGLGEQYV. The CDR3 nucleotides are TGTGCCAGCAGGGGCGCGGGGTTAGGGGAGCAGTACGTC.